This TCR beta chain was captured in a study of blood T cell repertoires in COVID-19. Study-level information: The cDNA or gDNA used as material had been derived from T cells, B-cell-depleted T cells, or PBMCs.

Germline V gene sequence: CDR1 SGHTA, CDR2 FQGNSA. Trimming cost V 2 bases and J 3 bases; bases outside gene matches: 2. CDR3 size: 14 residues. Original methodology: Estimation of nucleated cell counts relied on the amplification of reference gene primers. This table comes from immunoSEQ multiplex PCR, and its TCRdb copy is limited to in-frame clones, with some not included. V, J and clone size derive from that table, while D and trimming were established from the DNA sequence. The sample contains some 82,000 clones, 81% of which appear only once. The clonotype was recovered from a man older than 75 with acute or convalescent COVID-19. The V gene is TRBV7-2, the J gene TRBJ1-1; 8 nucleotides agree with TRBD1. Input material: peripheral blood. CDR3 sequence: CASSLQGAHTEAFF. Written as DNA, the CDR3 is TGTGCCAGCAGCTTACAGGGGGCGCACACTGAAGCTTTCTTT.